The next 13 T cell receptor beta chains were all read from a single sample in a study of blood T cell repertoires in COVID-19 (TCRdb year 2020). Library preparation used the immunoSEQ multiplex PCR assay. TCRdb's version of the immuneACCESS table is confined to in-frame rearrangements and falls short of the full clone set. An unresolved V gene accounts for under half of the shortfall where checked; the remainder is of unknown origin. The sample table shows roughly 260,000 clones, and under 85% are seen once. The ten largest account for approximately 4% of the sample. The sample was peripheral blood. The source of these receptors is a woman aged 40 to 50 with active or convalescent COVID-19.

J is TRBJ1-4 and V is TRBV9, with D maybe TRBD1 (5 bases). Deletions cut 2 bases from V and 3 bases from J, with 11 bases between. CDR1 is SGDLS and CDR2 is YYNGEE in the germline V gene. The CDR3 spans 15 residues. CDR3 DNA: TGTGCCAGCAGCGTGGGGGGGACGGCTAATGAAAAACTGTTTTTT. Its protein product is CASSVGGTANEKLFF.

The V and J genes are TRBV3-1 (or the pseudogene TRBV3-2) and TRBJ1-2, with 10 bases lining up with TRBD1. Germline CDR1 is LGHDT and CDR2 is YNNKEL (reference sequence). V trimming: 6 bases; J trimming: 8 bases; junction bases outside the gene matches: 6. This CDR3 contains 13 residues. This CDR3 is CASRHGTGDGYTF. CDR3 sequence (DNA): TGTGCCAGCAGACACGGGACAGGGGACGGCTACACCTTC.

This chain uses TRBV27 with TRBJ2-5; perhaps TRBD2 as D (6 bases). V lost 7 bases and J lost 5, with 14 bases in between. CDR1 is MNHEY and CDR2 is SMNVEV in the germline V gene (reference sequence). This CDR3 is 13 amino acids long. CDR3 amino acids: CASKGTQLETQYF. CDR3 sequence (DNA): TGTGCCAGCAAAGGGACTCAGCTGGAGACCCAGTACTTC.

The rearrangement uses TRBV28 and TRBJ1-2, with 8 bases identical to TRBD1. In germline, CDR1 is MDHEN, CDR2 SYDVKM. J was trimmed by 8 bases and V by 5 bases; bases with no gene match: 10. The CDR3 sequence is 14 residues long. In DNA form, the CDR3 reads TGTGCCAGCAGTCCCCGGACAGGGATGATGGGCTACACCTTC. Amino acid sequence: CASSPRTGMMGYTF.

In this sample, this clone turned up a few times. The chain employs TRBV3-1 (or the pseudogene TRBV3-2) and TRBJ1-1, with D tentatively TRBD1 (6 bases). The length of the CDR3 is 15 residues. Germline CDR1 reads LGHDT; CDR2 reads YNNKEL (reference sequence). V lost 0 bases to trimming and J lost 1 base, with 9 bases between them. The CDR3 is CASSQDRGPNTEAFF. The CDR3 nucleotides read TGTGCCAGCAGCCAAGACAGGGGACCGAACACTGAAGCTTTCTTT.

The genes are TRBV6-9 and TRBJ1-1; D possibly corresponds to TRBD1 (5 bases). The CDR3 consists of 13 residues. The V gene's germline CDR1 is MNHGY and CDR2 SVAAGI. Trimming removed 7 bases from V and 1 base from J, with 10 bases in between. For the CDR3, the DNA is TGTGCCAGCACCTTGGACACGAACACTGAAGCTTTCTTT. Protein: CASTLDTNTEAFF.

The chain links TRBV5-5 to TRBJ1-1; 7 bases align to TRBD1. Germline CDR1 SGHKS, CDR2 YYEKEE (reference sequence). V lost 5 bases, J lost 4 bases, and 5 bases stayed unmatched. The CDR3 is 13 amino acids. The CDR3 is CASSLDRVTEAFF. DNA for the CDR3: TGTGCCAGCAGTCTCGACAGGGTCACTGAAGCTTTCTTT.

The chain employs TRBV19 and TRBJ2-5; TRBD1 matches 7 bases. The germline V gene encodes CDR1 LNHDA and CDR2 SQIVND (reference sequence). The CDR3 loop spans 15 amino acids. V was pared by 9 bases and J by 5 bases, with 15 bases of the junction left unmatched. CDR3 in amino acids: CASKRQGTREETQYF. The CDR3 nucleotides read TGTGCCAGCAAAAGACAGGGTACAAGAGAGGAGACCCAGTACTTC.

The V gene is TRBV7-3, the J gene TRBJ2-6, with TRBD1 as a possible D gene (6 bases). Trimming stripped 7 bases from V and 0 bases from J, with 13 bases between. The CDR3 is 16 residues long. Germline V CDR1 and CDR2: SGHTA, FQGTGA. CDR3 protein: CASTPGGHSGANVLTF. The CDR3 coding sequence is TGTGCCAGCACTCCTGGGGGCCACTCTGGGGCCAACGTCCTGACTTTC.

This clone was seen once. CDR3 region: CASSMGRDRDPPQHF. CDR3 nucleotide sequence: TGTGCCAGTAGTATGGGCCGGGACAGGGACCCGCCCCAGCATTTT. The rearrangement links TRBV19 to TRBJ1-5, with 9 bases matching TRBD1. The CDR3 contains 15 residues. The trim removed 3 bases at V and 9 bases at J, leaving 9 bases unmatched. Germline V gene sequence: CDR1 LNHDA, CDR2 SQIVND (reference sequence).

This clone was counted once. The rearrangement links TRBV7-9 to TRBJ2-1, with 9 positions matching TRBD1. Per germline, CDR1 SEHNR and CDR2 FQNEAQ (reference sequence). The V gene end was trimmed by 4 bases and the J gene end by 5 bases; junction bases not matched to a gene: 9. This CDR3 contains 16 residues. Written as DNA, the CDR3 is TGTGCCAGCAGCTGGGGGACAGGGAACCCCCACAATGAGCAGTTCTTC. Translating it yields CASSWGTGNPHNEQFF.

V gene TRBV5-1 combines with J gene TRBJ1-1; 9 nucleotides line up with TRBD1. This CDR3 is 14 amino acids long. Germline V lookup: CDR1 SGHRS, CDR2 YFSETQ. V gave up 4 bases and J gave up 5 bases; unmatched junction bases: 6. In DNA form, the CDR3 reads TGCGCCAGCAGCACACAGGGGGCCTGGACTGAAGCTTTCTTT. It codes for CASSTQGAWTEAFF. The full variable domain, rest sourced from reference TRBV5-1 and TRBJ1-1, is KAGVTQTPRYLIKTRGQQVTLSCSPISGHRSVSWYQQTPGQGLQFLFEYFSETQRNKGNFPGRFSGRQFSNSRSEMNVSTLELGDSALYLCASSTQGAWTEAFFGQGTRLTVV.

The chain has TRBV24-1 and TRBJ2-1; 7 bases line up with TRBD1. V lost 7 bases, J lost 2 bases, and 4 bases stayed unmatched. Per the germline V gene, CDR1 is KGHDR and CDR2 is SFDVKD. This CDR3 is 14 amino acids long. The CDR3 coding sequence is TGTGCCACCAGAGACAGGGACCCCTACAATGAGCAGTTCTTC. The encoded protein is CATRDRDPYNEQFF.